This T cell receptor beta chain originates from a study of cytomegalovirus exposure and HLA in healthy donors. Overall study findings and caveats: Previous analysis showed most TCR beta V segments were productive about 87% or about 30% of the time.

The PCR was carried out with 60 Vbeta primers and 13 Jbeta primers. The protocol was immunoSEQ multiplex PCR, while the TCRdb copy is restricted to in-frame clones and leaves out a portion. The sample includes more than 150,000 clones, roughly 80% seen only once; the top ten take about 1.6%. Regarding this clone: Its antigen is unidentified.

Trimming cost V 1 base and J 0 bases, with 7 bases left between them. Germline V gene lookup returns CDR1 LNHDA and CDR2 SQIVND (reference sequence). The CDR3 is 15 residues long. V and J are TRBV19 and TRBJ1-3; the D is unclear. The receptor was isolated from a man in his fifties in good health and CMV-seronegative. The material sequenced was PBMCs. The CDR3 here is CASSIGLNSGNTIYF. The CDR3 nucleotides read TGTGCCAGTAGTATAGGACTGAACTCTGGAAACACCATATATTTT.